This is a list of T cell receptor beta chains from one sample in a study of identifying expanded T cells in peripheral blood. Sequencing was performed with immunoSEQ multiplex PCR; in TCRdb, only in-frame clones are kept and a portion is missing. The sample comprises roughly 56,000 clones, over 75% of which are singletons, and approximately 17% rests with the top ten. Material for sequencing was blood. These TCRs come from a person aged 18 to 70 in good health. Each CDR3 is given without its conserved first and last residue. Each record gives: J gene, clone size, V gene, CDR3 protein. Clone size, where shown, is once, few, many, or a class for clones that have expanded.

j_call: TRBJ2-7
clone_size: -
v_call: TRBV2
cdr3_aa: ASRELAGGPYEQY

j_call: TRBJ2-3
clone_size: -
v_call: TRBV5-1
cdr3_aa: ASSLLGSGGSDTQY

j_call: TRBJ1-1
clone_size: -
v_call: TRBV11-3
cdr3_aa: ASSLTGQVIGTEAF

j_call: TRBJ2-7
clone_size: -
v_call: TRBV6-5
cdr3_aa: ASSSPGNYSYEQY

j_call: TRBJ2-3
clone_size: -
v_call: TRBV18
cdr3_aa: ASSPRGIPDTQY

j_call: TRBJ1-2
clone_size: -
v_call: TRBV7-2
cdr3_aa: ASSLAVESRNGYT

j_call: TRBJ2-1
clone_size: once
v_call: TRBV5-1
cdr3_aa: ASSLEGGSYNEQF

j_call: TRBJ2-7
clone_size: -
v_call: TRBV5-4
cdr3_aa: ASSLHTAPYEQY

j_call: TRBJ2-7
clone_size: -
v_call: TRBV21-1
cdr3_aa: ASSNPNQRDPYEQY

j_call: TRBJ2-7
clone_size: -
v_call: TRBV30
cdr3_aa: AWSERQGAY

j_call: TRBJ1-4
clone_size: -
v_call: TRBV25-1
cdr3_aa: ASRRTNEKLF

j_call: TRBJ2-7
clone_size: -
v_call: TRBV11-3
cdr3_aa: ASSLAGTNSYEQY

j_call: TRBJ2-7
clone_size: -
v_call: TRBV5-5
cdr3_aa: ASSRDRVGVYEQY

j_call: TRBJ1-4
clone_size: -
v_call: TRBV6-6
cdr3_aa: ASSYGAATNEKLF

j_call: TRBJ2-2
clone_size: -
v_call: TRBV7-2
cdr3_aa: ASSVQGASNTGELF

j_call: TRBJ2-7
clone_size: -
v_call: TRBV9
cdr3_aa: ASSPRVGYEQY

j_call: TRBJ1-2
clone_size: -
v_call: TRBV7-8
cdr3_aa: ASSFPTGGYT

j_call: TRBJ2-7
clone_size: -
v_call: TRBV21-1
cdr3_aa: ASSNVKAHEQY

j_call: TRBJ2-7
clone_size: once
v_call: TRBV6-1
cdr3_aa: ASSKRDQFEQY

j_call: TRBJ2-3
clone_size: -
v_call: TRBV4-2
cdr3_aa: ASSHLASGGTTDTQY

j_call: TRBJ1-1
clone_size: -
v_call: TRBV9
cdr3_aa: ASSVGGQGTEAF

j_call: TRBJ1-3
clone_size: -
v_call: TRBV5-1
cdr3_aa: ASSAGRDRGSGNTIY

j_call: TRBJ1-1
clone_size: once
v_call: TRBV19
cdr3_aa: ASTPTKTGNTEAF

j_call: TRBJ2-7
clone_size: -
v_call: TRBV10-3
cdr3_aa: AISGGSYEQY

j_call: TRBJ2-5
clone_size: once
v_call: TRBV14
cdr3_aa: ASSQGSGPARETQY

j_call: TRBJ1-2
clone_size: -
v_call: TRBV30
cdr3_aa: AWSRPGAYGYT

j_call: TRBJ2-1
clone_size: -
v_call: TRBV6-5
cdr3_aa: ASSFQTPGLASEQF

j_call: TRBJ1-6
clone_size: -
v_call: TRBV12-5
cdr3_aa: ASGYSGTGGSPLH

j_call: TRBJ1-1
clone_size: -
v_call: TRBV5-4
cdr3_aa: ASLDRAGMTTF

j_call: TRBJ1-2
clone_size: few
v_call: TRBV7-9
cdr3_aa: ASSLLGQGNYGYT

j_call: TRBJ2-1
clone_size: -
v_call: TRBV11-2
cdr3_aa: ASSSPGQGAREQF

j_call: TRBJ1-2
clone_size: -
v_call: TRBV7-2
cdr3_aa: ASSYYPGQGLGYT

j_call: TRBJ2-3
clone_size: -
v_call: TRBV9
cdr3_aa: ASSPLDGGGGSDTQY

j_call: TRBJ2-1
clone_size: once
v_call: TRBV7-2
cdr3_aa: ASSPRDLRQGGYNEQF

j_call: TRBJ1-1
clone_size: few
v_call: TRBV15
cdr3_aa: ATSISRNTEAF

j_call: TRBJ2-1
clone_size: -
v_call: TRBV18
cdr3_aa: ASSPLPSEVQF

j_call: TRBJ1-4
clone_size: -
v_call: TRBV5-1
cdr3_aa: ASSSRGLGEKLF

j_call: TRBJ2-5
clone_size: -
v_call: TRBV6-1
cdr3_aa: ASNSFDRGETQY

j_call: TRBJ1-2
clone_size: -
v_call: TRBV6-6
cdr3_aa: ASSYAGDDGYT

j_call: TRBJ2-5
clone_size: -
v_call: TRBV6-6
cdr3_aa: ASSQVRAALGETQY